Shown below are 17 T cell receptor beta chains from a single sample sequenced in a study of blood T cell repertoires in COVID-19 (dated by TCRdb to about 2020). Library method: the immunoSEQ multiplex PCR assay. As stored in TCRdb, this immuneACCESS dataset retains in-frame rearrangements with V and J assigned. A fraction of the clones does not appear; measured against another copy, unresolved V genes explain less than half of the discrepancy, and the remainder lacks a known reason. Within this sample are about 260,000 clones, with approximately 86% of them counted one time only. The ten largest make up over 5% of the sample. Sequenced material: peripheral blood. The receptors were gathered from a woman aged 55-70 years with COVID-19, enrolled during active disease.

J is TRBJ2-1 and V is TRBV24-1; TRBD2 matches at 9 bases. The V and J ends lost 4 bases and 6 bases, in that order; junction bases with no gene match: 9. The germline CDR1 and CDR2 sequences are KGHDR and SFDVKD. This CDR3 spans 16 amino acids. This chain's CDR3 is CATSENLAGAANEQFF. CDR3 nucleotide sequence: TGTGCCACCAGTGAGAATTTAGCGGGAGCGGCCAATGAGCAGTTCTTC.

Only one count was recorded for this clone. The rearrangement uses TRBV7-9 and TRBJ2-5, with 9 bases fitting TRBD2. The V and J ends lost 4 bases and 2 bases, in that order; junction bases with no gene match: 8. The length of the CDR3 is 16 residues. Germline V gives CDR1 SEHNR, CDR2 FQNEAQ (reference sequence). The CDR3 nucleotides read TGTGCCAGCAGCTCAAGCCTAGCGGGGTATCAAGAGACCCAGTACTTC. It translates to CASSSSLAGYQETQYF.

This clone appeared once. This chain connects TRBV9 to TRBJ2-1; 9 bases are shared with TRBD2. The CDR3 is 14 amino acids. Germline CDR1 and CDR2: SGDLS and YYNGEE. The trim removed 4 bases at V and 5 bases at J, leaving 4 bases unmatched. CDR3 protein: CASSPGLAHNEQFF. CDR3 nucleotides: TGTGCCAGCAGCCCGGGACTAGCACACAATGAGCAGTTCTTC.

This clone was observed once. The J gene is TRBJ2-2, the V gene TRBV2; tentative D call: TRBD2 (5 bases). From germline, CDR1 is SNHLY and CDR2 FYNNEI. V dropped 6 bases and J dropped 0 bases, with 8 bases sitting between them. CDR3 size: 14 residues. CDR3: CASRSGANTGELFF. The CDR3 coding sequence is TGTGCCAGCAGGTCCGGGGCGAACACCGGGGAGCTGTTTTTT. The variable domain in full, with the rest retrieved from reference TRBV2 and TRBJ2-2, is EPEVTQTPSHQVTQMGQEVILRCVPISNHLYFYWYRQILGQKVEFLVSFYNNEISEKSEIFDDQFSVERPDGSNFTLKIRSTKLEDSAMYFCASRSGANTGELFFGEGSRLTVL.

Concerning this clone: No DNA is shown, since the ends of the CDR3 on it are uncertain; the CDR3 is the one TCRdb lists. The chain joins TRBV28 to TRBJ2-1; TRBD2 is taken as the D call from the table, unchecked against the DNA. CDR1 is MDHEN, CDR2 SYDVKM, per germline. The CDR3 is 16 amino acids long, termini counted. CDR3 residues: CASSSSGEGVYNEQFF.

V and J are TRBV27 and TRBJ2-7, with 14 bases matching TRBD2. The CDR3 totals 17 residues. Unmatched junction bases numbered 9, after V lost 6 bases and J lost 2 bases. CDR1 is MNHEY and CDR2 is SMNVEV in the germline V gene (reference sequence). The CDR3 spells CASSLGTSGGYPYEQYF. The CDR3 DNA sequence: TGTGCCAGCAGCCTAGGGACTAGCGGGGGTTACCCCTACGAGCAGTACTTC.

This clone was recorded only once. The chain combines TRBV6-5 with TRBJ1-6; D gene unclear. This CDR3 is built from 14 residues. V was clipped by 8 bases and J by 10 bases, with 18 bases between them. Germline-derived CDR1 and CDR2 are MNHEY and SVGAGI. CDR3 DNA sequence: TGTGCCAGCGCGTCCTCAATCCTGAACTCACCCCTCCACTTT. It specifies CASASSILNSPLHF.

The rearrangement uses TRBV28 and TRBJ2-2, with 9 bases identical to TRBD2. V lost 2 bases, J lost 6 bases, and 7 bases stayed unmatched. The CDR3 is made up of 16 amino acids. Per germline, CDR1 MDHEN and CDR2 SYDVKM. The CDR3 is CASSLVRGRAPGELFF. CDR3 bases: TGTGCCAGCAGTTTAGTTCGCGGGAGGGCCCCCGGGGAGCTGTTTTTT.

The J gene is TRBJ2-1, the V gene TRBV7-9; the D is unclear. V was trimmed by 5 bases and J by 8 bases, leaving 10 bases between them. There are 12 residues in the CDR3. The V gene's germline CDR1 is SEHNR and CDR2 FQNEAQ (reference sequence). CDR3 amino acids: CASSLLGDEQFF. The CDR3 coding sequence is TGTGCCAGCAGCCTCCTAGGCGATGAGCAGTTCTTC.

The CDR3 is CASSPYRGQGTGEQYF. The CDR3 DNA is TGTGCCAGCAGTCCCTATCGGGGACAGGGAACGGGGGAGCAGTACTTC. The chain is built from TRBV27 and TRBJ2-7; 9 positions match TRBD1. CDR1 is MNHEY and CDR2 is SMNVEV in the germline V gene (reference sequence). This CDR3 comprises 16 residues. V trimming: 5 bases; J trimming: 7 bases; junction bases outside the gene matches: 15.

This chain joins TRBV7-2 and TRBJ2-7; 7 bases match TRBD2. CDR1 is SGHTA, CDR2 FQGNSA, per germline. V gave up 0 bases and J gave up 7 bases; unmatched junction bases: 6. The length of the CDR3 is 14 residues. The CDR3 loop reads CASSLAGGPEEQYF. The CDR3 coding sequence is TGTGCCAGCAGCTTAGCGGGAGGGCCGGAGGAGCAGTACTTC.

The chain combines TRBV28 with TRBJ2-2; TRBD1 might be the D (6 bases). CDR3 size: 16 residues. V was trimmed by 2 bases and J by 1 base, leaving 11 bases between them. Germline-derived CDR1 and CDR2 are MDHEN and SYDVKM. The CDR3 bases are TGTGCCAGCAGTTTAAGGGCAGGGGAGAACACCGGGGAGCTGTTTTTT. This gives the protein CASSLRAGENTGELFF.

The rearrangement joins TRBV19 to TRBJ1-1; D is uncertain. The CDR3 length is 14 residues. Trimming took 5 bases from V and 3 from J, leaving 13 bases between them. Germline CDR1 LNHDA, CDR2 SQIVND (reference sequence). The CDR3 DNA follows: TGTGCCAGTAGTCCACTTGAGAGGTACACTGAAGCTTTCTTT. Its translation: CASSPLERYTEAFF.

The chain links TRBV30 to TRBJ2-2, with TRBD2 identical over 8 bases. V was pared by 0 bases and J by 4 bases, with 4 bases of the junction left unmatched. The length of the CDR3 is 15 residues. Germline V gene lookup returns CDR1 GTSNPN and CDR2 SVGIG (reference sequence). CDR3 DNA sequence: TGTGCCTGGAGTGTGGGACGGGAGGGCACCGGGGAGCTGTTTTTT. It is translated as CAWSVGREGTGELFF.

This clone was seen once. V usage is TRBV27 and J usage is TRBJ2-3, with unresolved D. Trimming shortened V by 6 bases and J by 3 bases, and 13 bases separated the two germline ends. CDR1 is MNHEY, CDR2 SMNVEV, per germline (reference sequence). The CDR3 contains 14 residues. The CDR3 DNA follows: TGTGCCAGCAGCCCCGCAGGCGCGACAGATACGCAGTATTTT. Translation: CASSPAGATDTQYF.

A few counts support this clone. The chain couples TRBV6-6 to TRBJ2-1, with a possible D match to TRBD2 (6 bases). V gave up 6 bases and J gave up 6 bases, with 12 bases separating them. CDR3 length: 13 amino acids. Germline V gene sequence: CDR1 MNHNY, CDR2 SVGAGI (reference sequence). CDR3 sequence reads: CASSRDWTNEQFF. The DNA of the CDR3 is TGTGCCAGCAGCCGGGACTGGACCAATGAGCAGTTCTTC.

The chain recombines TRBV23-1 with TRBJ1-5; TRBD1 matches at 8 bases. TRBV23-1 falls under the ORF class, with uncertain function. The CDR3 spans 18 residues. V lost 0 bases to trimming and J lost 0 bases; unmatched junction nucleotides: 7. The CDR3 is CASSQSCGTGYSNQPQHF. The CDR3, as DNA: TGCGCCAGCAGTCAATCCTGTGGGACAGGCTATAGCAATCAGCCCCAGCATTTT.